Listed here are 31 T cell receptor beta chains from one sample, sequenced in a study of T cell responses to AZD1222 COVID-19 vaccine. Assay: immunoSEQ multiplex PCR; the TCRdb copy retains only in-frame clones and omits some. The sample has fewer than 200,000 clones, 85% to 90% seen once. Here the sequenced sample was peripheral blood, taken 28 days after the second dose of the MenACWY control vaccine. These receptors were taken from an adult who received the MenACWY meningococcal vaccine as a control.

The V gene is TRBV7-8, the J gene TRBJ1-1, with a possible D match to TRBD1 (6 bases). This CDR3 contains 13 residues. V lost 5 bases and J lost 4, with 11 bases in between. The V gene's germline CDR1 is SGHVS and CDR2 FQNEAQ. The CDR3 protein is CASSPEGGTEAFF. In DNA form, the CDR3 reads TGTGCCAGCAGCCCAGAAGGGGGCACTGAAGCTTTCTTT. Complete variable domain (other parts from reference TRBV7-8 and TRBJ1-1): GAGVSQSPRYKVAKRGQDVALRCDPISGHVSLFWYQQALGQGPEFLTYFQNEAQLDKSGLPSDRFFAERPEGSVSTLKIQRTQQEDSAVYLCASSPEGGTEAFFGQGTRLTVV.

The chain employs TRBV27 and TRBJ1-2, with D maybe TRBD1 (6 bases). This CDR3 contains 15 residues. Germline assignment: CDR1 MNHEY and CDR2 SMNVEV (reference sequence). V was clipped by 3 bases and J by 5 bases, with 16 bases between them. The CDR3 loop is CASSFRQGSLYGYTF. The CDR3 region has the DNA TGTGCCAGCAGTTTCCGCCAGGGGTCCCTTTATGGCTACACCTTC.

DNA for the CDR3: TGTGCCAGCAGCTTCGTAGCGGGGAGCACAGATACGCAGTATTTT. As protein: CASSFVAGSTDTQYF. This chain links TRBV7-3 with TRBJ2-3; 8 positions agree with TRBD2. The J segment lost 0 bases and the V segment lost 3 bases, leaving 2 bases of the junction unmatched. The CDR3 has 15 residues. Germline lookup yields CDR1 SGHTA and CDR2 FQGTGA.

The gene calls are TRBV4-3 and TRBJ2-5; D ambiguous. Germline CDR1 reads LGHNA; CDR2 reads YSLEER. Trimming stripped 0 bases from V and 1 base from J, with 3 bases between. This CDR3 is built from 13 residues. This CDR3 reads CASSQDLQETQYF. CDR3 sequence (DNA): TGCGCCAGCAGCCAAGATCTCCAAGAGACCCAGTACTTC.

The CDR3 here is CASTSVDTQYF. The CDR3 DNA reads TGTGCCAGCACCTCCGTGGATACGCAGTATTTT. The chain carries TRBV12-3 or TRBV12-4 and TRBJ2-3; D remains unclear. V lost 7 bases, J lost 6 bases, and 8 bases lay in between. The CDR3 length is 11 residues.

This clone was recorded once. The chain combines TRBV28 with TRBJ2-3; 7 positions agree with TRBD1. CDR3 length equals 15 residues. With 4 bases clipped from V and 8 bases from J, the junction kept 12 bases outside the gene matches. From germline, CDR1 is MDHEN and CDR2 SYDVKM. The DNA for the CDR3 is TGTGCCAGCAGTTCTCCAACAGGGGCAATTGGTACGCAGTATTTT. Translated: CASSSPTGAIGTQYF.

J is TRBJ2-7 and V is TRBV28; 8 positions agree with TRBD2. The CDR3 has 14 amino acids. J was trimmed by 3 bases and V by 3 bases; bases with no gene match: 4. The germline V gene has CDR1 MDHEN and CDR2 SYDVKM. Written as DNA, the CDR3 is TGTGCCAGCAGTTTCATAGCGGGAAGCTACGAGCAGTACTTC. This encodes CASSFIAGSYEQYF.

This clone has just one count. DNA of the CDR3: TGTGCCAGCTTTGGGACTAGCGGAGCCAGCTCCTACAATGAGCAGTTCTTC. It specifies CASFGTSGASSYNEQFF. The rearrangement joins TRBV5-4 to TRBJ2-1; TRBD2 aligns across 11 bases. Unmatched junction bases numbered 9, after V lost 7 bases and J lost 0 bases. There are 17 residues in the CDR3. Germline V gene lookup returns CDR1 SGHNT and CDR2 YYREEE (reference sequence). The whole variable domain, remainder taken from reference TRBV5-4 and TRBJ2-1, is ETGVTQSPTHLIKTRGQQVTLRCSSQSGHNTVSWYQQALGQGPQFIFQYYREEENGRGNFPPRFSGLQFPNYSSELNVNALELDDSALYLCASFGTSGASSYNEQFFGPGTRLTVL.

The V call is TRBV7-9, the J call TRBJ1-2; 7 nucleotides agree with TRBD1. Trimming removed 1 base from V and 4 bases from J; junction bases left unmatched: 9. The germline CDR1 and CDR2 sequences are SEHNR and FQNEAQ (reference sequence). This CDR3 contains 16 residues. The CDR3 nucleotides read TGTGCCAGCAGCTTAGGTCCGGCAGGGGGATCCTATGGCTACACCTTC. As protein: CASSLGPAGGSYGYTF.

V is TRBV28 and J is TRBJ2-5; D remains unclear. The CDR3 length is 14 residues. CDR1 is MDHEN, CDR2 SYDVKM, per germline. The V end lost 2 bases, the J end lost 0 bases, and 7 bases lay between the germline ends. Here the CDR3 reads CASSLHTYQETQYF. The CDR3, as DNA: TGTGCCAGCAGTTTACACACGTACCAAGAGACCCAGTACTTC.

This clone was counted a single time. The chain has TRBV6-2 or TRBV6-3 and TRBJ2-7, with TRBD2 matching over 11 bases. With V trimmed by 1 base and J by 3 bases, 5 bases remained unmatched. The CDR3 sequence is 16 residues long. In germline, CDR1 is MNHEY, CDR2 SVGEGT. The CDR3 nucleotides read TGTGCCAGCAGTTACTTACTAGCGGGAGCTATCTACGAGCAGTACTTC. It encodes CASSYLLAGAIYEQYF.

For this clone: One end of the junction does not line up with germline, which may come from a read error. The chain couples TRBV7-2 to TRBJ2-1; D gene ambiguous. This CDR3 contains 10 residues. Germline CDR1 reads SGHTA; CDR2 reads FQGNSA. The CDR3 nucleotides read TGTGCCAGCGGCTTCAGAGAGCAGTTCTTC. Protein product: CASGFREQFF.

This sequence joins TRBV16 and TRBJ2-7; D may be TRBD1 (5 bases). This CDR3 has 15 amino acids. Germline CDR1 and CDR2: KGHSY and FQNENV. The V gene lost 0 bases and the J gene lost 0 bases, with 9 bases spanning the gap. The CDR3 is CASSQSAGLSYEQYF. CDR3 nucleotides: TGTGCCAGCAGCCAATCGGCAGGGCTCTCCTACGAGCAGTACTTC.

V usage is TRBV4-1 and J usage is TRBJ2-3, with D perhaps TRBD2 (6 bases). CDR3 length: 14 residues. The germline gives CDR1 MGHRA, CDR2 YSYEKL. Between the trimmed V and J ends, which lost 7 bases and 4 bases, there was a span of 15 bases. CDR3 amino acids: CASTTPLAADTQYF. The CDR3 region has the DNA TGCGCCAGCACGACTCCACTAGCTGCAGATACGCAGTATTTT.

The V and J genes are TRBV30 and TRBJ1-5; D unclear. The CDR3 is 13 amino acids. Trimming removed 3 bases at V and 2 bases at J, with 8 bases between. CDR1 GTSNPN and CDR2 SVGIG come from the germline V gene (reference sequence). This CDR3 reads CAWRTVGNQPQHF. CDR3 nucleotide sequence: TGTGCCTGGAGGACGGTTGGCAATCAGCCCCAGCATTTT.

CDR3 nucleotides: TGTGCCATCAGTGAGTCACTGGGAAACACCATATATTTT. This gives the protein CAISESLGNTIYF. The chain combines TRBV10-3 with TRBJ1-3; D not certain. Trimming took 0 bases from V and 4 from J, leaving 4 bases between them. The CDR3 sequence is 13 residues long. Germline V gene lookup returns CDR1 ENHRY and CDR2 SYGVKD.

CDR3 sequence reads: CASSATGIDNEQFF. The DNA for the CDR3 is TGTGCCAGCAGCGCCACGGGAATCGACAATGAGCAGTTCTTC. The chain joins TRBV9 to TRBJ2-1, with a tentative D call TRBD2 (5 bases). The V and J ends lost 3 bases and 5 bases respectively, with 12 bases between them. The CDR3 is made up of 14 amino acids. Germline CDR1 SGDLS, CDR2 YYNGEE.

The rearrangement uses TRBV5-1 and TRBJ1-2; D uncertain. V lost 1 base, J lost 1 base, and 8 bases lay in between. This CDR3 comprises 14 residues. CDR1 is SGHRS and CDR2 is YFSETQ in the germline V gene. The DNA for the CDR3 is TGCGCCAGCAGCTTGACATGGGTTAACTATGGCTACACCTTC. Protein product: CASSLTWVNYGYTF. Supplemented by reference TRBV5-1 and TRBJ1-2, the full variable domain reads KAGVTQTPRYLIKTRGQQVTLSCSPISGHRSVSWYQQTPGQGLQFLFEYFSETQRNKGNFPGRFSGRQFSNSRSEMNVSTLELGDSALYLCASSLTWVNYGYTFGSGTRLTVV.

CDR3 protein: CASTSENIQYF. CDR3 DNA sequence: TGTGCCTCTACTTCGGAAAACATTCAGTACTTC. The chain uses TRBV28 and TRBJ2-4; D unresolved. Germline V lookup: CDR1 MDHEN, CDR2 SYDVKM. CDR3 length: 11 amino acids. The V gene lost 11 bases and the J gene lost 5 bases, with 10 bases spanning the gap.

The rearrangement joins TRBV10-2 to TRBJ1-5; no reliable D call. The germline V and J ends were trimmed by 4 bases and 1 base, with 5 bases remaining between them. This CDR3 contains 13 residues. From germline, CDR1 is WSHSY and CDR2 SAAADI. CDR3 nucleotide sequence: TGCGCCAGCAGTGGAGGGAGCAATCAGCCCCAGCATTTT. Its translation is CASSGGSNQPQHF.

The chain has TRBV4-1 and TRBJ2-1; the D gene is possibly TRBD2 (6 bases). CDR1 is MGHRA, CDR2 YSYEKL, per germline. The CDR3 runs to 15 residues. Between the trimmed V and J ends, which lost 4 bases and 7 bases, there was a span of 17 bases. CDR3 amino acids: CASSPGELLVNEQFF. The CDR3, as DNA: TGCGCCAGCAGCCCGGGAGAGCTACTGGTAAATGAGCAGTTCTTC.

This clone was detected once. The rearrangement links TRBV6-4 to TRBJ1-6; D is ambiguous. The CDR3 totals 14 residues. The germline V gene encodes CDR1 MRHNA and CDR2 SNTAGT. The V gene lost 3 bases and the J gene lost 10 bases, with 13 bases spanning the gap. In DNA form, the CDR3 reads TGTGCCAGCAGTGATCTGGGTCCCGGCTCACCCCTCCACTTT. This sequence encodes CASSDLGPGSPLHF.

The rearrangement links TRBV7-3 to TRBJ2-5; D is possibly TRBD1 or TRBD2 (6 bases each). V was cut by 1 base and J by 5 bases, with 20 bases left in between. The CDR3 is made up of 17 amino acids. CDR1 is SGHTA, CDR2 FQGTGA, per germline. The CDR3 bases are TGTGCCAGCAGCTTAAACGCCCCTCTGGGGGCGGGGGAGACCCAGTACTTC. Encoded protein: CASSLNAPLGAGETQYF.

The V gene is TRBV24-1, the J gene TRBJ1-5; no reliable D call. The CDR3 loop spans 16 amino acids. V was shortened by 0 bases and J by 0 bases, with 8 bases between the two germline ends. Germline assignment: CDR1 KGHDR and CDR2 SFDVKD. CDR3 coding DNA: TGTGCCACCAGTGATTTGGAAAGGTATAGCAATCAGCCCCAGCATTTT. Amino acid sequence: CATSDLERYSNQPQHF.

This sequence joins TRBV7-2 and TRBJ2-2, with D uncertain. CDR1 SGHTA and CDR2 FQGNSA come from the germline V gene. The germline V and J ends were trimmed by 8 bases and 4 bases, with 11 bases remaining between them. The CDR3 runs to 13 residues. CDR3 DNA: TGTGCCAGCGGCGGTCCTTTCACCGGGGAGCTGTTTTTT. Its protein product is CASGGPFTGELFF.

The rearrangement links TRBV19 to TRBJ1-2, with D hard to call. Germline V lookup: CDR1 LNHDA, CDR2 SQIVND (reference sequence). There are 13 residues in the CDR3. V gave up 4 bases and J gave up 5 bases, with 11 bases separating them. CDR3 region: CASSSTLEYGYTF. The CDR3 DNA follows: TGTGCCAGTAGTAGTACCCTCGAGTATGGCTACACCTTC.

V usage is TRBV13 and J usage is TRBJ1-6; TRBD1 aligns across 8 bases. Germline V CDR1 and CDR2: PRHDT, FYEKMQ (reference sequence). Trimming cost V 1 base and J 7 bases; bases outside gene matches: 9. This CDR3 spans 17 amino acids. CDR3 sequence (DNA): TGTGCCAGCAGCTTAGTCGGCCGGACAGGGTCAAATTCACCCCTCCACTTT. Its translation is CASSLVGRTGSNSPLHF. The variable domain in full, completed from reference TRBV13 and TRBJ1-6, reads AAGVIQSPRHLIKEKRETATLKCYPIPRHDTVYWYQQGPGQDPQFLISFYEKMQSDKGSIPDRFSAQQFSDYHSELNMSSLELGDSALYFCASSLVGRTGSNSPLHFGNGTRLTVT.

The CDR3 sequence: CASSYTPGTANYEQYF. As DNA, the CDR3 is TGTGCCAGCAGTTACACTCCGGGGACAGCTAACTACGAGCAGTACTTC. This sequence joins TRBV6-5 and TRBJ2-7; 7 bases align to TRBD1. V shed 2 bases and J 3 bases; nucleotides not matched to a gene: 10. Germline assignment: CDR1 MNHEY and CDR2 SVGAGI. The CDR3 runs 16 residues.

CDR3 sequence reads: CASSAGGRVGELFF. CDR3 sequence (DNA): TGTGCCAGCAGCGCCGGGGGGCGAGTCGGGGAGCTGTTTTTT. This chain connects TRBV7-2 to TRBJ2-2; D may be TRBD2 (7 bases). The CDR3 has 14 amino acids. V was shortened by 5 bases and J by 7 bases, with 14 bases between the two germline ends. The germline V gene encodes CDR1 SGHTA and CDR2 FQGNSA.

V is TRBV5-1 and J is TRBJ2-5, with D perhaps TRBD2 (5 bases). Per germline, CDR1 SGHRS and CDR2 YFSETQ. Trimming shortened V by 5 bases and J by 3 bases, and 14 bases separated the two germline ends. The CDR3 totals 14 residues. The CDR3 reads CASSLTTREETQYF. CDR3 DNA: TGCGCCAGCAGTTTGACTACCAGAGAAGAGACCCAGTACTTC. Filled out from reference TRBV5-1 and TRBJ2-5, the complete variable domain reads KAGVTQTPRYLIKTRGQQVTLSCSPISGHRSVSWYQQTPGQGLQFLFEYFSETQRNKGNFPGRFSGRQFSNSRSEMNVSTLELGDSALYLCASSLTTREETQYFGPGTRLLVL.

This chain joins TRBV5-1 and TRBJ2-7; D possibly corresponds to TRBD1 (5 bases). This CDR3 is built from 13 residues. V dropped 3 bases and J dropped 4 bases, with 11 bases sitting between them. The germline V gene encodes CDR1 SGHRS and CDR2 YFSETQ. The CDR3 region is CASSSRQLYEQYF. CDR3 DNA sequence: TGCGCCAGCAGCTCTCGACAGTTATACGAGCAGTACTTC.